This passage covers 3 T cell receptor beta chains from one sample sequenced in a study of blood T cell repertoires in COVID-19. Clones were read by immunoSEQ multiplex PCR, and TCRdb kept only the in-frame ones, dropping some. The data hold roughly 300,000 clones, with 75% to 90% observed a single time. Sequencing was carried out using PBMCs or T cells enriched from blood (not recorded which). These receptors all stem from a woman aged 50 to 60 who had recovered from COVID-19.

The rearrangement links TRBV30 to TRBJ1-5; D not resolved. V lost 0 bases to trimming and J lost 4 bases, with 10 bases between them. The length of the CDR3 is 14 residues. Germline assignment: CDR1 GTSNPN and CDR2 SVGIG (reference sequence). CDR3 DNA sequence: TGTGCCTGGAGTGTAGGAGGCACTAATCAGCCCCAGCATTTT. This gives the protein CAWSVGGTNQPQHF.

The V and J genes are TRBV4-1 and TRBJ2-5, with 7 nucleotides matching TRBD2. This CDR3 region has 17 residues. The V and J ends lost 0 bases and 4 bases, in that order; junction bases with no gene match: 11. Germline CDR1 MGHRA, CDR2 YSYEKL. CDR3: CASSQDGTGGIRETQYF. Here the CDR3 DNA reads TGCGCCAGCAGCCAAGATGGGACCGGGGGGATTCGAGAGACCCAGTACTTC.

This rearrangement joins TRBV29-1 to TRBJ1-5; tentatively, D is TRBD1 (6 bases). V was shortened by 4 bases and J by 6 bases, with 10 bases between the two germline ends. The CDR3 contains 12 residues. In germline, CDR1 is SQVTM, CDR2 ANQGSEA. This CDR3 is CSVVEGGQPQHF. Here the CDR3 DNA reads TGCAGCGTTGTTGAAGGGGGTCAGCCCCAGCATTTT.